What follows describes a single T cell receptor (beta chain). Its antigen remains unknown. Amplification used 60 Vbeta primers and 13 Jbeta primers. Repertoires were generated with immunoSEQ multiplex PCR, while TCRdb's copy carries only in-frame clones and drops some. The record lists 45,000 to 70,000 clones, of which the ten most abundant hold more than 9.5%. These data originate in a study of cytomegalovirus exposure and HLA in healthy donors. Study-wide results and caveats: The presence/absence work took it that sequencing depth was about the same across donors. Analyzed later, most CMV-associated TCR beta chains appeared HLA-restricted. What a later analysis showed was that several of the most significant clusters appeared linked to common viral pathogens.

There are 16 residues in the CDR3. Trimming removed 5 bases at V and 0 bases at J, with 14 bases between. Per the germline V gene, CDR1 is LNHDA and CDR2 is SQIVND (reference sequence). The TCR comes from a woman in her 50s in good health and CMV-seropositive. The sample taken for sequencing was PBMCs. V gene TRBV19 combines with J gene TRBJ1-5; D may be TRBD1 (6 bases). The CDR3 sequence is CASSPQGQYSNQPQHF. The CDR3 nucleotides are TGTGCCAGTAGTCCCCAGGGACAATATAGCAATCAGCCCCAGCATTTT.